This T cell receptor beta chain was found in a study of shared clonotypes between healthy human individuals. TCRdb's copy holds only in-frame clones and misses some; the assay was immunoSEQ multiplex PCR. This sample has around 1,900,000 clones, with over 85% found just once. V shed 9 bases and J shed 3 bases, with 35 bases lying between them. CDR1 is LNHDA, CDR2 SQIVND, per germline (reference sequence). This CDR3 comprises 21 residues. Cells designated naive CD8 were CD45RO-negative and were positively selected for CCR7, with terminally differentiated effector memory CD45RA+ cells excluded. Sequenced: naive CD8+ T cells from PBMCs. The V gene is TRBV19, the J gene TRBJ2-2; no reliable D call. The TCR was taken from a young man in good health. Some clones in this sample may be carry-over from other donors' samples. Written as DNA, the CDR3 is TGTGCCAGCCAGATACTCCCGGGCGTGGGTAACGGACCTCGCGACACCGGGGAGCTGTTTTTT. This gives the protein CASQILPGVGNGPRDTGELFF.